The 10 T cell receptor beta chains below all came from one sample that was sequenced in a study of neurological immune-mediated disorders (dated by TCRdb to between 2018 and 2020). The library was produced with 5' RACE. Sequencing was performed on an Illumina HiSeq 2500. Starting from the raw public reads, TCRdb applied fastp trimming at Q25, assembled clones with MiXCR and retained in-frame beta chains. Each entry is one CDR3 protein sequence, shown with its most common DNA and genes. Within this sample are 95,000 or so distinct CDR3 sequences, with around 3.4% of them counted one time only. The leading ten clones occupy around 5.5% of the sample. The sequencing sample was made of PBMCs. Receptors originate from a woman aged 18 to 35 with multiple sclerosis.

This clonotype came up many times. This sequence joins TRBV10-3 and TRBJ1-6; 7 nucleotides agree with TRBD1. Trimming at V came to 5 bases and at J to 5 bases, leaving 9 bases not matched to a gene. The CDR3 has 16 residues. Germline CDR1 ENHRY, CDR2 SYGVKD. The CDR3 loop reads CAISKQGTLDNSPLHF. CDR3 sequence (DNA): TGTGCCATCAGTAAACAGGGGACACTAGATAATTCACCCCTCCACTTT.

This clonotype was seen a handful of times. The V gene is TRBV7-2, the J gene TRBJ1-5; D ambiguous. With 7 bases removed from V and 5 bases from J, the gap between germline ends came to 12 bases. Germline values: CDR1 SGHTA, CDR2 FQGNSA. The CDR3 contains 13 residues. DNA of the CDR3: TGTGCCAGCAACCCCCTGTCGGATCAGCCCCAGCATTTT. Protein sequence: CASNPLSDQPQHF.

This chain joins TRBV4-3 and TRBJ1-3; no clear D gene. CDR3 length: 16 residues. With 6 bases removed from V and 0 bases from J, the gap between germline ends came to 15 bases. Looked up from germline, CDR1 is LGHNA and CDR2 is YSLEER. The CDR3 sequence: CASRQNPTSSGNTIYF. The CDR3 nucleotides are TGCGCCAGCAGACAAAACCCCACGTCCTCTGGAAACACCATATATTTT.

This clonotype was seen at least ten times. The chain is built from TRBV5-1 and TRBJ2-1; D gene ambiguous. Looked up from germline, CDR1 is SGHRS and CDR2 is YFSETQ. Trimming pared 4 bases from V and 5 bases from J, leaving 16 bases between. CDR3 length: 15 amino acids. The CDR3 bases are TGCGCCAGCAGCCCCATTAGTGGAACCGACAATGAGCAGTTCTTC. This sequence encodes CASSPISGTDNEQFF.

The CDR3 coding sequence is TGTGCAAGTCGCTTAAAAGGGGAATCGACTAGCAATCAGCCCCAGCATTTT. Translation: CASRLKGESTSNQPQHF. The chain is built from TRBV12-2 and TRBJ1-5; TRBD1 is taken as the D call from the table, unchecked against the DNA. TRBV12-2 is a pseudogene. CDR3 length equals 17 residues.

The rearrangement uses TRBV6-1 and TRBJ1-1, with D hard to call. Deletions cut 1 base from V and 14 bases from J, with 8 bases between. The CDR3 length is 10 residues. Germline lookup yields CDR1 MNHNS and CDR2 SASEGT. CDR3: CASSEVRAFF. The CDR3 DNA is TGTGCCAGCAGTGAAGTTAGGGCCTTCTTT.

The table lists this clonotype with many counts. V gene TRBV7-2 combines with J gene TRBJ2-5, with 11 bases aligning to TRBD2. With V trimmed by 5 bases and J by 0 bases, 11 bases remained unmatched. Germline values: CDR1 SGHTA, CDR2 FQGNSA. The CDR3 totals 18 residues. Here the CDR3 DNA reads TGTGCCAGCAGCAAAGCTGGGACTAGCGGCTACTACCAAGAGACCCAGTACTTC. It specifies CASSKAGTSGYYQETQYF.

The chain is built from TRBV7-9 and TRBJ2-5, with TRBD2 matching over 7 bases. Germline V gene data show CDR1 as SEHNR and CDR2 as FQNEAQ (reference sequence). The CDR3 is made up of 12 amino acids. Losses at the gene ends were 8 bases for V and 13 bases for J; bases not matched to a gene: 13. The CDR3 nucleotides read TGTGCCAGCGGCCTCGGGCGGGAGAGGCGGTACTTC. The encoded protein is CASGLGRERRYF. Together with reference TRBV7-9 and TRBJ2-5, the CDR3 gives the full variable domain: DTGVSQNPRHKITKRGQNVTFRCDPISEHNRLYWYRQTLGQGPEFLTYFQNEAQLEKSRLLSDRFSAERPKGSFSTLEIQRTEQGDSAMYLCASGLGRERRYFGPGTRLLVL.

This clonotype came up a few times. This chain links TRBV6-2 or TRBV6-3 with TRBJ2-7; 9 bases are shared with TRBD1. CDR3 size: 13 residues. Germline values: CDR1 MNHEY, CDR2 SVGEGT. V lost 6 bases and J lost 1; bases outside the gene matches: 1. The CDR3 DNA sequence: TGTGCCAGCAGGGGGACAGGGTCCTACGAGCAGTACTTC. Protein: CASRGTGSYEQYF.

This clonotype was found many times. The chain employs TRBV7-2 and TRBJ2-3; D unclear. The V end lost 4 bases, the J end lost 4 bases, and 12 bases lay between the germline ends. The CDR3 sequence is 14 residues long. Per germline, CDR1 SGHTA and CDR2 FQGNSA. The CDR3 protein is CASSSRYTSDTQYF. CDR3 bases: TGTGCCAGCAGCTCAAGATACACATCAGATACGCAGTATTTT. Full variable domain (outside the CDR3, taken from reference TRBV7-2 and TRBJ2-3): GAGVSQSPSNKVTEKGKDVELRCDPISGHTALYWYRQSLGQGLEFLIYFQGNSAPDKSGLPSDRFSAERTGGSVSTLTIQRTQQEDSAVYLCASSSRYTSDTQYFGPGTRLTVL.